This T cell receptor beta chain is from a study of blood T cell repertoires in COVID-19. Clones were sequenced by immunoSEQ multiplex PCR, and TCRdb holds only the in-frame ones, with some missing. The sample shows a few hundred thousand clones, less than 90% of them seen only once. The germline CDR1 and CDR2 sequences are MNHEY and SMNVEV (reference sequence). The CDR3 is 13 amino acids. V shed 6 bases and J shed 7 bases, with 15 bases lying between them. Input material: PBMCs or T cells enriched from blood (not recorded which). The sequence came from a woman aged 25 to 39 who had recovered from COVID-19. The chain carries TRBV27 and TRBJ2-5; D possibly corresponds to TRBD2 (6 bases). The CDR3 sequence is CASRSGPAGTQYF. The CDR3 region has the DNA TGTGCCAGCAGAAGCGGGCCCGCGGGGACCCAGTACTTC.